This T cell receptor (beta chain) emerged from a study of CD4 T cells in relation to SARS-CoV-2 and coronaviruses. Study context: Negative control cultures got HIV-1 Nef peptides or no peptide.

CD4+ T cells from unexposed donors were obtained before the COVID-19 pandemic (2011-2018). Isolation of CD4+ T cells took place after roughly nine days in culture. For this clone: Its cognate antigen is unknown.

This CDR3 has 13 amino acids. Trimming stripped 5 bases from V and 4 bases from J, with 12 bases between. CDR1 and CDR2 from the germline V gene are SNHLY and FYNNEI. Data came from immunoSEQ multiplex PCR; TCRdb stores just in-frame clones and leaves some out. Of approximately 27,000 clones detected, roughly 71% appear once; the ten largest clones hold 10% to 15%. This TCR came from a human donor in good health. What was sequenced was CD4+ T cells from PBMCs, cultured in vitro. J is TRBJ2-7 and V is TRBV2; D is ambiguous. The CDR3 is CASSPQSWYEQYF. CDR3 nucleotides: TGTGCCAGCAGTCCACAGAGTTGGTACGAGCAGTACTTC.